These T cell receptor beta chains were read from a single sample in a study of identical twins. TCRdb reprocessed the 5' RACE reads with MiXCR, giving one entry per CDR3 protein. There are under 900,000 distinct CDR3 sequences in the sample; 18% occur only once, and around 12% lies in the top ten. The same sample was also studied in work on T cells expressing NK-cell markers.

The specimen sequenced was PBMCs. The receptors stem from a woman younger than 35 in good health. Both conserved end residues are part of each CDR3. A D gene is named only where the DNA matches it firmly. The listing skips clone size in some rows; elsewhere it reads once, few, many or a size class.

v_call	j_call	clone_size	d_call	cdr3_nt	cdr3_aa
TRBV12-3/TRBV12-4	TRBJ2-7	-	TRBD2	TGTGCCATCAGTTTTTCTAGCGGGGGGGCCGGGAGAAGATCTACGGAGCAGTACTTC	CAISFSSGGAGRRSTEQYF
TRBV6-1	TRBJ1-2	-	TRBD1	TGTGCCAGCGGCAAGACAGGGGGCTATGGCTACACCTTC	CASGKTGGYGYTF
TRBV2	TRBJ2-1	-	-	TGTGCCAGCAGGGACAGTAATTACAATGAGCAGTTCTTC	CASRDSNYNEQFF
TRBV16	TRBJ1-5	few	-	TGTGCCAGCAGCCGAAGCGGGGTTGATCAGCCCCAGCATTTT	CASSRSGVDQPQHF
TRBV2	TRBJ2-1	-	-	TGTGCCAGCTTCCCGCGATCAGCGGTCAACAATGAGCAGTTCTTC	CASFPRSAVNNEQFF
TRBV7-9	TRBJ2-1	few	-	TGTGCCAGCAGCTTCGATCTAGCCGCCAATGAGCAGTTCTTC	CASSFDLAANEQFF
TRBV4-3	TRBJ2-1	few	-	TGCGCCAGCAGCCAAGAGGGCGGCTACAATGAGCAGTTCTTC	CASSQEGGYNEQFF
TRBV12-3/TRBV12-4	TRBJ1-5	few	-	TGTGCCAGCAGCTACGGTGGGGTGTTCAATCAGCCCCAGCATTTT	CASSYGGVFNQPQHF
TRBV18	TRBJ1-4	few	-	TGTGCCAGCTCACCACCGTCAGCAAATGAAAAACTGTTTTTT	CASSPPSANEKLFF
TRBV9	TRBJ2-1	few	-	TGTGCCGGTTATTTCGGGAACTCCTACAATGAGCAGTTCTTC	CAGYFGNSYNEQFF
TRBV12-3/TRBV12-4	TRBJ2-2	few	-	TGTGCCAGCAGCGCCTCGGGGGGCCGCGGGGGGGAGCTGTTTTTT	CASSASGGRGGELFF
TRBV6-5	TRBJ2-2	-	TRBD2	TGTGCCAGCAGACGTACTAGCGCGAGGGGCACCGGGGAGCTGTTTTTT	CASRRTSARGTGELFF
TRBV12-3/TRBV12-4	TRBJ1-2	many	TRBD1	TGTGCCAGCAGCCCCGGGACAGGGGGTCACACCTTC	CASSPGTGGHTF
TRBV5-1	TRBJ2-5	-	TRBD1	TGCGCCAGCACCTCGGGACAGGTCCAAGAGACCCAGTACTTC	CASTSGQVQETQYF
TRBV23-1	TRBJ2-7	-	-	TGCGCCAGCAGTCTTGAGGGGTTCCCCTACGAGCAGTACTTC	CASSLEGFPYEQYF